The rows below give T cell receptor beta chains drawn from one sample of a study of T cell responses to AZD1222 COVID-19 vaccine. Using immunoSEQ multiplex PCR, the repertoire was profiled, and TCRdb retains in-frame clones only, with some absent. In the table there are about 110,000 clones, 92% of which are singletons. This sample comprised peripheral blood, obtained on day 0 of AZD1222 vaccination. The receptors were gathered from an adult in good health. Both conserved end residues are trimmed from each CDR3.

V: TRBV3-1/TRBV3-2
CDR3: ASSQDFSGGKTQY

V: TRBV5-5
CDR3: ASKFLAGAYEQY

V: TRBV19
CDR3: ASSIGRNEQF

V: TRBV5-6
CDR3: ASSFAPYEQY

V: TRBV5-1
CDR3: ASSFGGGEVNEQF

V: TRBV4-1
CDR3: ASSHRDRGWANEKLF

V: TRBV5-1
CDR3: ASSSRGSEQY

V: TRBV5-4
CDR3: ASKLPERLEQY

V: TRBV5-6
CDR3: ASSLAGLSGNTIY

V: TRBV5-6
CDR3: ASSLEARARRGETQY

V: TRBV2
CDR3: ASRGDRALMAPLH

V: TRBV29-1
CDR3: SASDSSYEQY

V: TRBV11-2
CDR3: ASSLGWIQSSYEQY

V: TRBV28
CDR3: ASRSAGITSPYGYT

V: TRBV27
CDR3: ASSLGVHLAF

V: TRBV19
CDR3: ASSMGNTEAF

V: TRBV15
CDR3: ATSRVRSGGAYEQY

V: TRBV5-4
CDR3: ASSLYGAWGAF

V: TRBV6-5
CDR3: ASRDISLEQY

V: TRBV5-1
CDR3: ASSISRPNTEAF

V: TRBV6-5
CDR3: ASSKQGANYGYT

V: TRBV29-1
CDR3: SAPERGEAF

V: TRBV6-5
CDR3: ASSYQEGQDTQY

V: TRBV11-2
CDR3: ASSSTEGIAGGETQY

V: TRBV28
CDR3: ASTMGGMNTEAF

V: TRBV3-1/TRBV3-2
CDR3: ASSLMYGTGYGAF

V: TRBV3-1/TRBV3-2
CDR3: ASSQATSGTEAF

V: TRBV7-2
CDR3: ASSSTVSNQPQH

V: TRBV10-1
CDR3: ASSESSRSTGANVLT

V: TRBV6-4
CDR3: ASGPSGTETYNEQF

V: TRBV23-1
CDR3: ASSQTGGADGYT

V: TRBV5-1
CDR3: ASSLFPGREGEKLF

V: TRBV30
CDR3: AWRKQGNTEAF

V: TRBV19
CDR3: ASSPEDRSSGNTIY

V: TRBV7-9
CDR3: ASIQGTSGRHEQF

V: TRBV7-9
CDR3: ASSLSDRAYTQY

V: TRBV2
CDR3: ASSDSVTGRFYRNQPQH

V: TRBV27
CDR3: ASSLSGDQPQH

V: TRBV19
CDR3: ASKTGTGGNQPQH

V: TRBV28
CDR3: ASSLPGSATNEKLF

V: TRBV3-1/TRBV3-2
CDR3: ASNPGTGSYEQY

V: TRBV19
CDR3: ASRSSYEQY

V: TRBV7-8
CDR3: ASSLAIAGGRNEQF

V: TRBV2
CDR3: ASSDVTDVYGYT

V: TRBV6-6
CDR3: VTWDRVDSPLH

V: TRBV2
CDR3: ASRTGQPRGTGELF

V: TRBV7-6
CDR3: ASSLVAGGPRNEQF

V: TRBV2
CDR3: ASNPDGYYGEQY

V: TRBV19
CDR3: ASRTGVGPQH

V: TRBV18
CDR3: ASSPRGQGGVDEQF

V: TRBV6-5
CDR3: ATLWTTNTEAF

V: TRBV6-5
CDR3: ASRETSEYNEQF

V: TRBV28
CDR3: ASSTRQGHNNEKLF

V: TRBV5-6
CDR3: ASSLYSGTNTGELF

V: TRBV11-2
CDR3: ASSPNRRNTEAF

V: TRBV6-5
CDR3: ASTLGGAYSYEQY

V: TRBV28
CDR3: ASSLKDDRYYGYT